This is a list of T cell receptor beta chains from one sample in a study of cytomegalovirus exposure and HLA in healthy donors. Repertoires were generated with immunoSEQ multiplex PCR, while TCRdb's copy carries only in-frame clones and drops some. The table shows about 160,000 clones, with around 83% occurring only once. Sequencing was carried out using PBMCs. These receptors were collected from a girl between 2 and 10 years old in good health and CMV-seropositive. CDR3s include the opening cysteine and the closing phenylalanine or tryptophan. Each record gives: D gene, clone size, J gene, V gene, CDR3 protein, CDR3 DNA. D genes are given only for firm matches. Size is omitted from some rows. Given values are once, few, many or a class for expanded clones.

>TRBD1|NA|TRBJ1-2|TRBV19
CASSPGGGAGYGYTF
TGTGCCAGTAGCCCCGGAGGGGGCGCGGGCTATGGCTACACCTTC
>NA|NA|TRBJ1-3|TRBV4-1
CASSQVGGGRGNTIYF
TGCGCCAGCAGCCAAGTTGGCGGGGGCCGGGGAAACACCATATATTTT
>NA|NA|TRBJ2-3|TRBV5-1
CASSFGEAGKDTQYF
TGCGCCAGCAGCTTTGGGGAGGCGGGGAAAGATACGCAGTATTTT
>NA|NA|TRBJ1-1|TRBV19
CASRAPPEAFF
TGTGCCAGTAGGGCTCCTCCTGAAGCTTTCTTT
>NA|NA|TRBJ2-5|TRBV9
CASSGAGARETQYF
TGTGCCAGCAGCGGGGCAGGGGCGAGAGAGACCCAGTACTTC
>NA|NA|TRBJ1-2|TRBV18
CASSPDSDNANYGYTF
TGTGCCAGCTCACCCGACTCGGACAACGCTAACTATGGCTACACCTTC
>NA|NA|TRBJ2-7|TRBV11-2
CASSLGARATSSYEQYF
TGTGCCAGCAGCTTAGGTGCCAGGGCAACCAGCTCCTACGAGCAGTACTTC
>NA|once|TRBJ1-3|TRBV30
CAWSVPGLRAGNTIYF
TGTGCCTGGAGTGTACCGGGGTTAAGGGCTGGAAACACCATATATTTT
>NA|NA|TRBJ1-6|TRBV6-4
CASSQGFGDNSPLHF
TGTGCCAGCAGTCAGGGATTCGGCGATAATTCACCCCTCCACTTT
>TRBD2|NA|TRBJ2-1|TRBV18
CARSFPSGNPNEQFF
TGTGCCAGATCATTCCCTAGCGGGAATCCAAATGAGCAGTTCTTC
>NA|NA|TRBJ2-5|TRBV30
CAWSGTTQETQYF
TGTGCCTGGAGTGGGACTACACAAGAGACCCAGTACTTC
>TRBD1|few|TRBJ2-5|TRBV7-9
CASSRDRAQKETQYF
TGTGCCAGCAGCCGAGACAGGGCCCAGAAAGAGACCCAGTACTTC
>TRBD2|NA|TRBJ2-7|TRBV19
CASSIGLAGRRGRYEQYF
TGTGCCAGTAGTATAGGTCTAGCGGGGCGCCGGGGGCGCTACGAGCAGTACTTC
>TRBD1|NA|TRBJ1-5|TRBV2
CASRADRGTNQPQHF
TGTGCCAGCAGAGCTGACAGGGGAACGAATCAGCCCCAGCATTTT
>TRBD1|NA|TRBJ1-2|TRBV28
CASSYPGQRSYGYTF
TGTGCCAGCAGCTACCCGGGACAGCGGAGCTATGGCTACACCTTC
>TRBD2|few|TRBJ2-3|TRBV4-1
CASSQDGLAGAADTQYF
TGCGCCAGCAGCCAAGATGGGCTAGCGGGAGCAGCAGATACGCAGTATTTT
>TRBD1|few|TRBJ1-2|TRBV29-1
CSVVRGTGVTGYTF
TGCAGCGTGGTTAGAGGGACAGGTGTTACCGGCTACACCTTC
>NA|NA|TRBJ2-5|TRBV7-6
CASSLTRSQETQYF
TGTGCCAGCAGCTTAACAAGGAGCCAAGAGACCCAGTACTTC
>TRBD1|NA|TRBJ2-5|TRBV4-2
CASSRAGGETQYF
TGTGCCAGCAGCCGAGCAGGGGGAGAGACCCAGTACTTC
>NA|NA|TRBJ1-3|TRBV5-6
CASSLQFSGNTIYF
TGTGCCAGCAGCTTACAGTTCTCTGGAAACACCATATATTTT
>NA|once|TRBJ2-5|TRBV19
CASSDRTLQETQYF
TGTGCCAGTAGTGACAGGACTCTACAAGAGACCCAGTACTTC
>NA|NA|TRBJ1-5|TRBV19
CASMQNSGGSQPQHF
TGTGCCAGTATGCAGAATAGCGGGGGTAGTCAGCCCCAGCATTTT
>TRBD2|few|TRBJ2-2|TRBV30
CAWKGREFSGELFF
TGTGCCTGGAAGGGGCGGGAGTTTTCCGGGGAGCTGTTTTTT
>NA|NA|TRBJ1-1|TRBV28
CASSSWDWWNTEAFF
TGTGCCAGCAGTTCCTGGGACTGGTGGAACACTGAAGCTTTCTTT
>NA|few|TRBJ2-2|TRBV6-4
CASSAGATGELFF
TGTGCCAGCAGTGCGGGAGCCACCGGGGAGCTGTTTTTT
>TRBD1|once|TRBJ2-7|TRBV6-1
CASTIPPGQLDEQYF
TGTGCCAGCACTATCCCCCCGGGACAGCTCGACGAGCAGTACTTC
>TRBD1|NA|TRBJ2-7|TRBV9
CASSVDGQGTEQYF
TGTGCCAGCAGCGTAGACGGACAGGGGACCGAGCAGTACTTC
>NA|NA|TRBJ1-1|TRBV6-5
CASSSSPGHPGGEAFF
TGTGCCAGCAGTTCCAGCCCGGGACACCCAGGCGGTGAAGCTTTCTTT
>NA|NA|TRBJ2-3|TRBV18
CASSPGASGNTDTQYF
TGTGCCAGCTCACCGGGGGCTAGCGGCAACACAGATACGCAGTATTTT
>TRBD1|NA|TRBJ2-2|TRBV2
CASSDPRDRGMNTGELFF
TGTGCCAGCAGTGACCCCCGGGACAGGGGAATGAACACCGGGGAGCTGTTTTTT
>NA|NA|TRBJ2-6|TRBV28
CASASRANVLTF
TGTGCCAGCGCGTCGAGGGCCAACGTCCTGACTTTC
>TRBD2|NA|TRBJ2-7|TRBV4-2
CASSQSGTSGRAYEQYF
TGTGCCAGCAGCCAAAGCGGGACTAGCGGGAGAGCCTACGAGCAGTACTTC
>TRBD1|NA|TRBJ2-5|TRBV5-1
CASARTSGGPMYWETQYF
TGCGCCAGCGCACGAACCTCAGGGGGCCCCATGTATTGGGAGACCCAGTACTTC